The T cell receptor (beta chain) under discussion was sequenced for a study of beta chain features in type 1 diabetes. The authors reverse transcribed all of the isolated RNA, so sequencing captured expressed TCRB transcripts. Mean read depth for naive, central memory and regulatory T cell samples was 3 million to 4.5 million reads. Method: immunoSEQ multiplex PCR; TCRdb's copy keeps in-frame clones and lacks some. The profile covers approximately 270,000 clones, with 14% appearing a single time and 0.015% to 0.02% taken by the ten largest. A few counts support this clone. Its specificity is unknown. Germline V CDR1 and CDR2: SGHTA, FQGNSA. Unmatched junction bases numbered 6, after V lost 3 bases and J lost 4 bases. This CDR3 spans 15 amino acids. Study-wide points: People with Type 1 diabetes carried modestly yet significantly shorter TCRB CDR3s in all four CD4+ subsets. Researchers reported that naive, central memory and Treg TCRB repertoires appeared more similar in patients than in healthy donors.

This receptor was identified in a man aged 30 to 45 with type 1 diabetes. V gene TRBV7-2 combines with J gene TRBJ2-1, with 7 bases that match TRBD1. The sequenced sample consisted of naive CD4+ T cells from blood. In nucleotides, the CDR3 is TGTGCCAGCAGCTTTCGGGACAGCATATACAATGAGCAGTTCTTC. It translates to CASSFRDSIYNEQFF.